The 2 T cell receptor beta chains below were found in one sample sequenced in a study of beta chain features in type 1 diabetes. Isolated RNA was reverse transcribed in full, so expressed TCRB transcripts were sequenced. TCRdb's copy holds only in-frame clones and misses some; the assay was immunoSEQ multiplex PCR. The data hold approximately 170,000 clones, with 7.5% to 8.5% observed a single time. Their antigens are not known. Findings and limits, study-wide: In all four CD4+ subsets, TCRB CDR3 length was significantly, moderately reduced in type 1 diabetes.

Sequenced sample: central memory CD4+ T cells from blood. The receptors derive from a man aged 18 to 29 with type 1 diabetes.

This CDR3 reads CASSLFPGTRRTDTQYF. CDR3 nucleotides: TGTGCCAGCAGCCTATTCCCCGGGACTAGACGCACAGATACGCAGTATTTT. The chain combines TRBV7-2 with TRBJ2-3, with 8 bases that match TRBD2. V lost 5 bases to trimming and J lost 1 base; unmatched junction nucleotides: 11. The CDR3 is 17 residues long. Germline V lookup: CDR1 SGHTA, CDR2 FQGNSA.

Only a few counts were recorded for this clone. The gene calls are TRBV7-9 and TRBJ2-7; 11 bases agree with TRBD2. Trimming removed 3 bases from V and 5 bases from J; junction bases left unmatched: 3. The germline V gene has CDR1 SEHNR and CDR2 FQNEAQ (reference sequence). The CDR3 consists of 14 residues. The CDR3 sequence: CASSLLAGGDEQYF. In nucleotides, the CDR3 is TGTGCCAGCAGCTTGCTAGCGGGAGGCGACGAGCAGTACTTC.